What follows are 17 T cell receptor beta chains derived from one specimen sequenced in a study of preoperative IRX-2 immunotherapy in early breast cancer. The repertoire was sequenced with immunoSEQ multiplex PCR; TCRdb's copy has only in-frame clones and lacks some. The sample has roughly 1,200 clones, roughly 76% seen once. Regarding treatment: preoperative locoregional IRX-2 cytokine immunotherapy. Sequencing was performed on tumor tissue, taken after IRX-2 immunotherapy. The origin of the receptors is a human donor with breast cancer.

This chain links TRBV11-3 with TRBJ2-2, with D perhaps matching TRBD2 (6 bases). V was clipped by 2 bases and J by 1 base, with 8 bases between them. CDR3 length equals 15 residues. Germline values: CDR1 SGHNT, CDR2 YENEEA. The CDR3 region has the DNA TGTGCCAGCAGCTTAACGGGGGAGAACACCGGGGAGCTGTTTTTT. Translation: CASSLTGENTGELFF.

The chain uses TRBV30 and TRBJ2-2; D unclear. The CDR3 sequence is 11 residues long. CDR1 GTSNPN and CDR2 SVGIG come from the germline V gene (reference sequence). The V gene lost 3 bases and the J gene lost 7 bases, with 6 bases spanning the gap. The CDR3: CAWSTGGELFF. The CDR3, as DNA: TGTGCCTGGAGCACCGGCGGGGAGCTGTTTTTT.

The chain employs TRBV1 and TRBJ2-7; no DNA check was done on the table's D call, TRBD2. TRBV1 is tagged as a pseudogene. The CDR3 totals 17 residues. The CDR3 loop reads CASSQVSLLGGRVEQYF. The CDR3 bases are TGCGCCAGCAGCCAAGTATCCCTCCTCGGGGGGCGGGTCGAGCAGTACTTC.

The chain carries TRBV6-8 and TRBJ1-5; D possibly corresponds to TRBD1 (6 bases). The CDR3 has 13 residues. Trimming removed 7 bases from V and 2 bases from J, with 9 bases in between. Germline CDR1 reads MNHGY; CDR2 reads SAAAGT. The chain's CDR3 is CASTRTGNQPQHF. The CDR3 region has the DNA TGTGCCAGCACTAGGACAGGCAATCAGCCCCAGCATTTT.

The DNA for the CDR3 is TGTGCCAGCAGTCCCCCTCGGGGACCGCAGTATTTT. Amino acids: CASSPPRGPQYF. This sequence joins TRBV28 and TRBJ2-3; D possibly matches TRBD1 or TRBD2 (5 bases each). Germline V CDR1 and CDR2: MDHEN, SYDVKM. V lost 5 bases to trimming and J lost 10 bases, with 13 bases between them. The CDR3 is 12 residues long.

The V gene is TRBV6-8, the J gene TRBJ1-5; D gene unclear. The CDR3 sequence is 16 residues long. Trimming removed 0 bases from V and 7 bases from J, with 16 bases in between. In germline, CDR1 is MNHGY, CDR2 SAAAGT. The CDR3 here is CASSYSTKFDGQPQHF. The CDR3 DNA reads TGTGCCAGCAGTTACTCGACGAAATTCGACGGACAGCCCCAGCATTTT.

This clone was counted only a few times. CDR3 DNA: TGTGCCAGCAGCCCCGGACAGGGAGGGCTTATGAACACTGAAGCTTTCTTT. Its translation is CASSPGQGGLMNTEAFF. This rearrangement joins TRBV11-3 to TRBJ1-1; 8 bases agree with TRBD1. The ends lost 5 bases at V and 0 bases at J; junction bases unmatched: 11. Looked up from germline, CDR1 is SGHNT and CDR2 is YENEEA. This CDR3 contains 17 residues.

This clone was recorded only once. The rearrangement uses TRBV28 and TRBJ1-1, with D uncertain. CDR3 size: 13 residues. Germline assignment: CDR1 MDHEN and CDR2 SYDVKM. V gave up 5 bases and J gave up 6 bases, with 13 bases separating them. Here the CDR3 reads CASSLLHGAEAFF. The DNA of the CDR3 is TGTGCCAGCAGTCTCCTTCATGGCGCTGAAGCTTTCTTT.

The V gene is TRBV18, the J gene TRBJ1-2; D is unclear. CDR1 and CDR2 (germline): KGHSH, LQKENI. V lost 3 bases and J lost 4, with 12 bases in between. The CDR3 is 14 amino acids. The CDR3 region has the DNA TGTGCCAGCTCACCCGTCCGCCGCGTCTATGGCTACACCTTC. Translating gives CASSPVRRVYGYTF. Full variable domain (remainder filled in from reference TRBV18 and TRBJ1-2): NAGVMQNPRHLVRRRGQEARLRCSPMKGHSHVYWYRQLPEEGLKFMVYLQKENIIDESGMPKERFSAEFPKEGPSILRIQQVVRGDSAAYFCASSPVRRVYGYTFGSGTRLTVV.

The CDR3 spells CASRPLSGGAHNEQFF. For the CDR3, the DNA is TGTGCCAGTAGACCCTTAAGCGGGGGGGCCCACAATGAGCAGTTCTTC. This chain connects TRBV19 to TRBJ2-1, with TRBD2 identical over 10 bases. Germline assignment: CDR1 LNHDA and CDR2 SQIVND (reference sequence). The CDR3 spans 16 residues. J lost 5 bases, V lost 6 bases, and 10 bases had no gene match.

The chain is built from TRBV6-8 and TRBJ2-7; no firm D call. CDR1 and CDR2 from the germline V gene are MNHGY and SAAAGT. The CDR3 sequence is 15 residues long. Trimming removed 0 bases from V and 1 base from J, with 10 bases in between. DNA of the CDR3: TGTGCCAGCAGTTACTCGAGTCTAGGATCCTACGAGCAGTACTTC. This codes for CASSYSSLGSYEQYF.

This clone appeared a few times. This chain connects TRBV6-8 to TRBJ1-1; possibly TRBD1 for D (6 bases). The CDR3 consists of 16 residues. V was clipped by 7 bases and J by 3 bases, with 21 bases between them. Looked up from germline, CDR1 is MNHGY and CDR2 is SAAAGT. CDR3 residues: CASTEVPSTGHTEAFF. The CDR3 region has the DNA TGTGCCAGCACAGAAGTCCCTTCGACAGGCCACACTGAAGCTTTCTTT.

This clone was seen just once. The chain joins TRBV6-8 to TRBJ2-5; D remains unclear. This CDR3 is 14 amino acids long. Germline values: CDR1 MNHGY, CDR2 SAAAGT. Trimming removed 0 bases at V and 3 bases at J, with 8 bases between. The DNA for the CDR3 is TGTGCCAGCAGTTACTCGAGGCAGAAAGAGACCCAGTACTTC. Its protein product is CASSYSRQKETQYF.

The chain employs TRBV5-1 and TRBJ2-5; a possible D gene is TRBD1 (7 bases). Trimming removed 4 bases from V and 5 bases from J, with 18 bases in between. CDR1 is SGHRS and CDR2 is YFSETQ in the germline V gene. This CDR3 has 15 amino acids. CDR3 nucleotide sequence: TGCGCCAGCAGCGGGACCCAGGGGGGAGGTGAGACCCAGTACTTC. Its translation: CASSGTQGGGETQYF.

V gene TRBV12-5 combines with J gene TRBJ2-2, with D hard to call. The germline V gene encodes CDR1 LGHNT and CDR2 FRNRAP. The CDR3 runs 11 residues. In DNA, the CDR3 is TGTGCCAGCCGAAACACCGGGGAGCTGTTTTTT. It codes for CASRNTGELFF.

Here the CDR3 reads CAINDLSGSLPFF. The CDR3 nucleotides are TGTGCCATCAACGACCTTAGCGGGAGTTTGCCGTTCTTC. The gene calls are TRBV6-8 and TRBJ2-1; 9 nucleotides agree with TRBD2. Germline CDR1 reads MNHGY; CDR2 reads SAAAGT. This CDR3 has 13 amino acids. The V and J ends lost 10 bases and 15 bases, in that order; junction bases with no gene match: 16.

The V and J genes are TRBV11-3 and TRBJ2-3, with D possibly being TRBD1 (5 bases). This CDR3 is built from 15 residues. The germline V and J ends were trimmed by 1 base and 0 bases, with 8 bases remaining between them. CDR1 and CDR2 (germline): SGHNT, YENEEA. This chain's CDR3 is CASSLGTKSTDTQYF. In DNA, the CDR3 is TGTGCCAGCAGCTTAGGGACAAAGAGCACAGATACGCAGTATTTT.